This TCR beta chain originates from a study of somatic mutations in cytotoxic T cells in rheumatoid arthritis (dated by TCRdb to 2016 to 2017). For the wider study: Some V beta antibody-stained T-cell populations were flow-sorted on a FACSAria II or Sony SH800 at nearly 100% purity, and sorted V beta1+ cells also underwent TCRB sequencing. To characterize clonality, the study used TCRB deep sequencing while asking whether somatic mutations are carried by expanded CD8+ T-cell clones in newly diagnosed, untreated rheumatoid arthritis. TCRB deep sequencing covered 65 patients with rheumatoid arthritis along with about 20 healthy controls. Patients and controls did not essentially differ in median age, which was nearly identical between the groups. Findings and caveats that apply to the study as a whole: In about an eighth of the roughly 60 patients the largest CD8+ clone exceeded 20% of CD8+ cells, and several identical CD8+ TCRB sequences were shared between blood and synovial fluid. The antigen targets of the expanded CD8+ clones were unknown, and absence from virus-specific databases did not rule out viral specificity. CD8+ clonality increased with age in patients (Spearman r ≈ 0.49) but not in healthy controls. There was no significant difference in CD8+ T-cell clonality between rheumatoid arthritis patients and age-matched healthy controls. No adjustment for multiple comparisons was made for the slight TRBV07 underrepresentation in patients.

Healthy controls were roughly 20 blood donors whose buffy coats were used, with a median age of approximately 60 years (range about 20-75) and about 55% female. Positive magnetic bead selection on an AutoMACS was used to isolate CD4+ and CD8+ cells, with flow cytometry used to check purity. Ficoll-Paque PLUS density gradient separation was used to isolate peripheral blood mononuclear cells. Nucleospin Tissue or Tissue XS kits were used to extract DNA from CD4-enriched, CD8-enriched or PBMC samples, and a Qubit 2.0 fluorometer was used for quantification. Sequencing of TCRB CDR3 was done on genomic DNA with the immunoSEQ assay. The study's own analysis went as follows. Analyses were restricted to productive TCRB rearrangements. A clone was defined by a unique TCRB CDR3 sequence, and clonality was computed as a productive clonality index based on Shannon entropy. To calculate repertoire overlap between two samples, the template counts of each clone were considered relative to each sample's total templates. Flow cytometry-measured V-gene usage correlated with V-gene usage from TCRB sequencing, with a Spearman r of 0.61. TCRdb holds this immuneACCESS table with in-frame rearrangements only. Some clones are missing; in checked studies, unresolved V genes explain under half, and the rest has no known cause. Clone size and V and J calls were adopted from that table, with D and trimming inferred from the DNA. In this sample the table shows some 10,000 clones, roughly 74% of which occur a single time. The ten top clones hold 38% of the sample.

Trimming takes 3 bases from V and 6 bases from J, and the germline ends sit 15 bases apart. Looking up the germline V gene yields CDR1 MNHNS and CDR2 SASEGT. The CDR3 runs 15 amino acids, cysteine and phenylalanine included. The only DNA kept is the CDR3, 45 bases in frame from the first base. On this clone: Its antigen has not been determined. Base qualities were left out, and no much larger clone turns up one base away.

The rearranged chain carries TRBV6-1 and TRBJ2-1; the D gene cannot be resolved reliably. The clonotype comes from a man between 60 and 75 years old in good health. The source material was CD8+ T cells sorted from blood. For the CDR3, the sequence is CASSEPAGAGNEQFF. The DNA sequence is given as TGTGCCAGCAGTGAGCCTGCCGGAGCAGGCAATGAGCAGTTCTTC.